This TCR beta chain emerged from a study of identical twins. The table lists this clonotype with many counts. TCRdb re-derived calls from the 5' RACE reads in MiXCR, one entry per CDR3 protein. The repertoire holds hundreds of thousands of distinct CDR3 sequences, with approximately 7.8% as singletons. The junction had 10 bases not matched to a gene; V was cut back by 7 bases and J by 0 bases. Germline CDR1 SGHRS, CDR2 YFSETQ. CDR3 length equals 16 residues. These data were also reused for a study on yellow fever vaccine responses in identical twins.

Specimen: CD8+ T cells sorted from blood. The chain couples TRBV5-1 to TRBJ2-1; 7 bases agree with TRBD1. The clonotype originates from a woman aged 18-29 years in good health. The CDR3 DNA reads TGCGCCAGCGGACAGGTTGGGAAGACCTCCTACAATGAGCAGTTCTTC. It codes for CASGQVGKTSYNEQFF.